These 18 T cell receptor beta chains originate from one sample sequenced in a study of T cells in Graves' hyperthyroidism and ophthalmopathy. What was amplified from RNA transcripts were TCR beta CDR3 regions. Using the HTBI primer set, a first-round RT-PCR was run on the TCR CDR3. MiXCR, run by TCRdb on the multiplex PCR reads, gives a single entry per CDR3 protein. The sample records under 350,000 distinct CDR3 sequences, around a fifth being singletons. Sequenced: blood. Receptors were obtained from a woman between 50 and 59 years old with Graves' hyperthyroidism.

This chain uses TRBV5-4 with TRBJ2-5; 9 nucleotides match TRBD2. CDR1 is SGHNT, CDR2 YYREEE, per germline (reference sequence). This CDR3 comprises 16 residues. V shed 4 bases, J shed 5 bases, and the junction held 12 bases outside the gene matches. CDR3 amino acids: CASSPEAGGPEETQYF. CDR3 DNA: TGTGCCAGCAGCCCGGAGGCGGGGGGGCCGGAGGAGACCCAGTACTTC.

The table lists this clonotype with a few counts. In DNA form, the CDR3 reads TGTGCCAGCAGCTACAGGGCAAGTGAGCAGTTCTTC. Amino acid sequence: CASSYRASEQFF. The chain carries TRBV5-6 and TRBJ2-1, with a tentative D call TRBD1 (6 bases). The CDR3 contains 12 residues. Trimming shortened V by 3 bases and J by 9 bases, and 10 bases separated the two germline ends. Germline V gene lookup returns CDR1 SGHDT and CDR2 YYEEEE.

In this sample, this clonotype turned up a few times. The V call is TRBV6-2 or TRBV6-3, the J call TRBJ1-6; a weak D match, TRBD1 (5 bases). Looked up from germline, CDR1 is MNHEY and CDR2 is SVGEGT. This CDR3 is 18 amino acids long. Trimming pared 0 bases from V and 1 base from J, leaving 13 bases between. CDR3 in amino acids: CASSYSSRGRSYNSPLHF. The CDR3 coding sequence is TGTGCCAGCAGTTACTCGAGTAGGGGCAGATCCTATAATTCACCCCTCCACTTT.

This clonotype was observed many times. V is TRBV6-1 and J is TRBJ1-6; D is ambiguous. There are 15 residues in the CDR3. CDR1 and CDR2 from the germline V gene are MNHNS and SASEGT. V gave up 4 bases and J gave up 7 bases, with 14 bases separating them. The DNA of the CDR3 is TGTGCCAGCAGTGTTAACGAACGGTGGAATTCACCCCTCCACTTT. Amino acids: CASSVNERWNSPLHF.

This clonotype was seen at least ten times. The V call is TRBV30, the J call TRBJ2-7; D remains unclear. Germline assignment: CDR1 GTSNPN and CDR2 SVGIG (reference sequence). The CDR3 spans 12 residues. V gave up 2 bases and J gave up 7 bases, with 12 bases separating them. Here the CDR3 reads CAWSLRRSEQYF. In DNA form, the CDR3 reads TGTGCCTGGAGTCTGAGGCGCTCAGAGCAGTACTTC.

This clonotype has more than one count but fewer than ten. The rearrangement links TRBV6-5 to TRBJ2-7; 7 bases align to TRBD2. Germline V CDR1 and CDR2: MNHEY, SVGAGI. J lost 3 bases, V lost 2 bases, and 4 bases had no gene match. This CDR3 region has 14 residues. The CDR3 is CASSYAERGYEQYF. As DNA, the CDR3 is TGTGCCAGCAGTTACGCGGAGCGGGGCTACGAGCAGTACTTC.

This clonotype was counted at least ten times. J is TRBJ2-1 and V is TRBV12-3 or TRBV12-4; no firm D call. The CDR3 totals 16 residues. V was trimmed by 4 bases and J by 5 bases, leaving 18 bases between them. The CDR3, as DNA: TGTGCCAGCAGTTCGACCAGACTTGCCTTTCACAATGAGCAGTTCTTC. Amino acid sequence: CASSSTRLAFHNEQFF.

Only a few counts were recorded for this clonotype. This chain connects TRBV10-3 to TRBJ1-5; D is uncertain. V was clipped by 3 bases and J by 2 bases, with 8 bases between them. CDR3 length: 14 amino acids. The germline CDR1 and CDR2 sequences are ENHRY and SYGVKD. CDR3 in amino acids: CAISERSGNQPQHF. For the CDR3, the DNA is TGTGCCATCAGTGAAAGGTCGGGCAATCAGCCCCAGCATTTT.

J is TRBJ1-5 and V is TRBV5-1; weak D call: TRBD1 (5 bases). CDR1 is SGHRS, CDR2 YFSETQ, per germline. Between the trimmed V and J ends, which lost 3 bases and 1 base, there was a span of 17 bases. The CDR3 runs 17 residues. Written as DNA, the CDR3 is TGCGCCAGCAGCTGGGCAGGGAGTCTTTCGAGCAATCAGCCCCAGCATTTT. This gives the protein CASSWAGSLSSNQPQHF.

This clonotype was observed a few times. The chain combines TRBV29-1 with TRBJ1-5, with D unclear. This CDR3 comprises 13 residues. Germline CDR1 is SQVTM and CDR2 is ANQGSEA. With 0 bases removed from V and 4 bases from J, the gap between germline ends came to 7 bases. As DNA, the CDR3 is TGCAGCGTTGAAGATTGGCCGAATCAGCCCCAGCATTTT. Its protein is CSVEDWPNQPQHF. Using reference TRBV29-1 and TRBJ1-5 for the parts outside the CDR3, the full variable domain is SAVISQKPSRDICQRGTSLTIQCQVDSQVTMMFWYRQQPGQSLTLIATANQGSEATYESGFVIDKFPISRPNLTFSTLTVSNMSPEDSSIYLCSVEDWPNQPQHFGDGTRLSIL.

The chain carries TRBV19 and TRBJ1-1; D call uncertain. CDR1 and CDR2 from the germline V gene are LNHDA and SQIVND (reference sequence). The CDR3 loop spans 14 amino acids. The V gene lost 3 bases and the J gene lost 1 base, with 9 bases spanning the gap. The CDR3 sequence: CASSILPTNTEAFF. CDR3 nucleotides: TGTGCCAGTAGTATCCTACCTACGAACACTGAAGCTTTCTTT.

The V call is TRBV28, the J call TRBJ2-1; 8 nucleotides agree with TRBD1. Germline assignment: CDR1 MDHEN and CDR2 SYDVKM. CDR3 length: 15 amino acids. The junction had 4 bases not matched to a gene; V was cut back by 6 bases and J by 0 bases. Here the CDR3 DNA reads TGTGCCAGCAGAGACAGGGGCCCCTCCTACAATGAGCAGTTCTTC. Amino acids: CASRDRGPSYNEQFF. Together with reference TRBV28 and TRBJ2-1, the CDR3 gives the full variable domain: DVKVTQSSRYLVKRTGEKVFLECVQDMDHENMFWYRQDPGLGLRLIYFSYDVKMKEKGDIPEGYSVSREKKERFSLILESASTNQTSMYLCASRDRGPSYNEQFFGPGTRLTVL.

This clonotype was seen ten or more times. V gene TRBV28 combines with J gene TRBJ2-1; 7 bases agree with TRBD2. The CDR3 is made up of 15 amino acids. Germline values: CDR1 MDHEN, CDR2 SYDVKM. J gave up 0 bases and V 5 bases, and 4 bases lay outside the gene matches. CDR3 bases: TGTGCCAGCAGTACAGCGGGGAGCTCCTACAATGAGCAGTTCTTC. Translation gives CASSTAGSSYNEQFF.

This chain joins TRBV24-1 and TRBJ2-5; 10 bases are a match to TRBD1. The trim removed 5 bases at V and 5 bases at J, leaving 7 bases unmatched. This CDR3 has 15 amino acids. Germline values: CDR1 KGHDR, CDR2 SFDVKD. CDR3 bases: TGTGCCACCAGTGCGGGACAGGGGTCTCTGGAGACCCAGTACTTC. It codes for CATSAGQGSLETQYF.

This sequence joins TRBV18 and TRBJ2-7; TRBD1 or TRBD2 may be the D gene (5 bases each). The CDR3 has 14 amino acids. Per the germline V gene, CDR1 is KGHSH and CDR2 is LQKENI. V was pared by 2 bases and J by 7 bases, with 15 bases between. The CDR3 region has the DNA TGTGCCAGCTCACCATCCTCAGGGACGGGTGAGCAGTACTTC. The encoded protein is CASSPSSGTGEQYF.

The chain employs TRBV2 and TRBJ2-1, with a possible D match to TRBD2 (7 bases). Germline assignment: CDR1 SNHLY and CDR2 FYNNEI. The CDR3 runs 13 residues. Between the trimmed V and J ends, which lost 4 bases and 12 bases, there was a span of 16 bases. CDR3 nucleotides: TGTGCCAGCAGTGCGGGGGGCCGAAGGGGGCAGTTCTTC. This translates into CASSAGGRRGQFF.

This clonotype was seen repeatedly, ten times or more. The V call is TRBV28, the J call TRBJ2-7; 8 bases match TRBD1. J was trimmed by 3 bases and V by 8 bases; bases with no gene match: 9. From germline, CDR1 is MDHEN and CDR2 SYDVKM. There are 14 residues in the CDR3. In DNA form, the CDR3 reads TGTGCCAGCTCGGACAGGGAAAAAAACTACGAGCAGTACTTC. Protein: CASSDREKNYEQYF.

This clonotype was counted only a few times. The chain uses TRBV19 and TRBJ2-1; D unresolved. CDR1 is LNHDA, CDR2 SQIVND, per germline (reference sequence). The CDR3 sequence is 13 residues long. Deletions cut 4 bases from V and 5 bases from J, with 9 bases between. CDR3: CASSKGRDNEQFF. CDR3 bases: TGTGCCAGTAGTAAGGGCCGGGACAATGAGCAGTTCTTC.